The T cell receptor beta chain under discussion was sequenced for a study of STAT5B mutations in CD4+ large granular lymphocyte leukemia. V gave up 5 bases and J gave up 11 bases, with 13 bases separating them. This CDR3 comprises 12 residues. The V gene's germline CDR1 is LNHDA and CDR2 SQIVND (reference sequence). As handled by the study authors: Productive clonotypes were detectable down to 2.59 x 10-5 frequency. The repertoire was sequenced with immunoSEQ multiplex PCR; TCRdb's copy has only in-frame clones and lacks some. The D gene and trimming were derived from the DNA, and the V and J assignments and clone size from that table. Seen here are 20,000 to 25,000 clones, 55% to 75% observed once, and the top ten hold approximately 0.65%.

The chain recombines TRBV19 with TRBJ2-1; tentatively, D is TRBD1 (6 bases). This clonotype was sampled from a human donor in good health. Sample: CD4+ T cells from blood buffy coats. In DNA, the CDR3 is TGTGCCAGTAGTTCCCGGACAGAGAAGCAGTTCTTC. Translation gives CASSSRTEKQFF.